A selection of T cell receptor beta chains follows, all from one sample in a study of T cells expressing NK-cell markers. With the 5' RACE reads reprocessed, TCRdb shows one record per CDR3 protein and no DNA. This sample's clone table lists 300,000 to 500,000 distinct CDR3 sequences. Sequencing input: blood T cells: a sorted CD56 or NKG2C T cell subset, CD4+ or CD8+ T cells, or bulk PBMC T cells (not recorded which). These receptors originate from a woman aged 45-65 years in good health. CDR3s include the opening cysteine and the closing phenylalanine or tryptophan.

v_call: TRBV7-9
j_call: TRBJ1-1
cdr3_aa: CASSPRQGENTEAFF

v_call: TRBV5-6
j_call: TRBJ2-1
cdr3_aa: CASSLTGRVGFF

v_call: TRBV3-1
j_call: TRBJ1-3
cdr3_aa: CASSQGAGGFSGNTIYF

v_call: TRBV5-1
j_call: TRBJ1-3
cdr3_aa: CASSPTTGNTIYF

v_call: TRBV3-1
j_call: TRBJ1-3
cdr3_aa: CASSQGTQTHGNTIYF

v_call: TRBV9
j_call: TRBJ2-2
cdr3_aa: CASSVEGTTIGGELFF

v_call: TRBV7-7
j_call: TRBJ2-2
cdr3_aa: CASSLDWGSNTGELFF

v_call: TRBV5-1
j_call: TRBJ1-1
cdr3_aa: CASSYQVVGRDTEAFF

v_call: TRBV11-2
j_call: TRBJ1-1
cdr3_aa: CASSSRPRGTEAFF

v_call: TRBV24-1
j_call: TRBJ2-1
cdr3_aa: CATSDPENSYNEQFF

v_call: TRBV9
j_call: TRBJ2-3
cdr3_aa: CASSVELWEGGDTQYF

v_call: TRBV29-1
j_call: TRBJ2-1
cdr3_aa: CSVVRLQGVYDNEQFF

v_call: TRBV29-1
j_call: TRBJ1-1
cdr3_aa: CSANGLTGGEAFF

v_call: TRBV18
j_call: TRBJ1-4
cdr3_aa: CASSESKATNEKLFF

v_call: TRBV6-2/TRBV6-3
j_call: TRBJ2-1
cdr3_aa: CASSYSRTGRAYNEQFF

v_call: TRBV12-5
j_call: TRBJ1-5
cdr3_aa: CASGLGTGDFNQPQHF

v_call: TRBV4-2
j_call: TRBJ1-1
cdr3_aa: CASSHGQGVLLGTEAFF

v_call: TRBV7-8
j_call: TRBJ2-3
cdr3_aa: CASSLVSLFTDTQYF

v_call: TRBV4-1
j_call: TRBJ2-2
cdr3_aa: CASSQVQTTGELFF

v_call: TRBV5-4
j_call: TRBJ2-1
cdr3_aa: CASSLDLSASANEQFF

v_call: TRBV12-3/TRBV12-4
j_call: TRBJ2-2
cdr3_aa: CASSQPPGSHAGELFF

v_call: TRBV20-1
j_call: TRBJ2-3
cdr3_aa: CSAQNTGHPSDTQYF

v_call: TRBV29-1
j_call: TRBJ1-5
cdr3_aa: CSVVPAGGNQPQHF

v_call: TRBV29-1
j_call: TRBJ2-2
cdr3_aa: CSVEPGGNTGELFF

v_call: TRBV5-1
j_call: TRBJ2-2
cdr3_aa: CASSLDSAPTGELFF

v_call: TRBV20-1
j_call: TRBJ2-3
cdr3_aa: CSARGGRQGPHTDTQYF

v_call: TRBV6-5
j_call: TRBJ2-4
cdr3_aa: CASSSKAAGAGFIQYF

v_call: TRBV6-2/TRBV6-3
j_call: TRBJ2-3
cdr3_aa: CASREIHTDTQYF

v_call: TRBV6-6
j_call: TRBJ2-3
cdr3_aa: CASSYALQREVQDTQYF

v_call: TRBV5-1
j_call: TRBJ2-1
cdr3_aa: CASSLSSHRGLQEQFF

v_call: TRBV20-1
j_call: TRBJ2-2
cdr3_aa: CSASRDRQANTGELFF

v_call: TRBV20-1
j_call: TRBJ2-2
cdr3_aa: CSASRSGGELFF

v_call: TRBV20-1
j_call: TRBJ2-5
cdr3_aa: CSAREGSTAIETQYF

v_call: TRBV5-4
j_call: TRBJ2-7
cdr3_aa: CASSSSGETSYEQYF

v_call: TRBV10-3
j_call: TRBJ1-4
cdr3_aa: CAISQGSATNEKLFF

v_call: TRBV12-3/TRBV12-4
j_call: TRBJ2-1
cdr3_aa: CASSFGRLREQFF

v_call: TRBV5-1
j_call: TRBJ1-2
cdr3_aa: CASSPSPGERYGYTF

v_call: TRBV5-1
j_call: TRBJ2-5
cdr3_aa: CASSLDSRLVETQYF

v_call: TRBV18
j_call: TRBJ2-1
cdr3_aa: CASSPPQMGAYNEQFF

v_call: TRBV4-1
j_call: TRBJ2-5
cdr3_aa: CASSFGTAYGQETQYF

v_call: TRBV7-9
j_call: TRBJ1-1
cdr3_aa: CASRRQGATEAFF

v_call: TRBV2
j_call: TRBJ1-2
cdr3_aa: CASSGGQSSWGYTF

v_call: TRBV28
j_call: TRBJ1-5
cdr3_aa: CASSSPIGASQPQHF

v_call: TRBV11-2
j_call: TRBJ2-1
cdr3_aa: CASTIAGEQDNEQFF

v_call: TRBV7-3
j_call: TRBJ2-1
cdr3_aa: CASSLSGSTNNEQFF

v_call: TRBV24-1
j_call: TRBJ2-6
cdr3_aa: CATSGRSQGSGANVLTF